These 17 T cell receptor beta chains share one sample of origin, sequenced in a study of tissue T cells after allogeneic stem cell transplantation. Data came from immunoSEQ multiplex PCR; TCRdb stores just in-frame clones and leaves some out. The sample shows roughly 45,000 clones, roughly 73% of them seen only once. Sequenced: sorted cells pooled from one or two spleens. The source of these receptors is a pool of C57BL/6 mice in good health.

This clone was observed a few times. Gene names and germline match the mouse. CDR3 sequence reads: CASSRDRGSNERLFF. CDR3 DNA (partial): TGTGCTAGCAGTAGAGACAGGGGTTCCAACGAAAGATTATTT. The chain carries TRBV17 and TRBJ1-4, with TRBD1 as a possible D gene (6 bases). With the read ending 1 residue before the CDR3 end, the germline J gene is used to fill in that end. Trimming removed 0 bases from V and 1 base from J, with 6 bases in between. Per germline, CDR1 MNHDT and CDR2 YYDKIL. This CDR3 contains 15 residues.

Concerning this clone: Gene names are mouse gene names. The CDR3 is cut off 1 residue early in the read; its end comes from the germline J gene. The chain employs TRBV5 and TRBJ2-5; D is possibly TRBD1 (5 bases). The germline V and J ends were trimmed by 5 bases and 0 bases, with 9 bases remaining between them. Germline V gene data show CDR1 as LGHNA and CDR2 as YNLKQL (reference sequence). The CDR3 sequence is 14 residues long. CDR3 in amino acids: CASSLTVNQDTQYF. The DNA read from the CDR3 is TGTGCCAGCAGCTTGACAGTTAACCAAGACACCCAGTAC.

Worth noting for this clone: These gene names are mouse names. The read finishes 1 residue shy of the CDR3 end, and the germline J gene is used to complete it. V and J are TRBV13-3 and TRBJ1-6; 11 bases fit TRBD1. TRBJ1-6 is reported as an ORF; its role is uncertain. This CDR3 contains 14 residues. The junction had 1 base not matched to a gene; V was cut back by 4 bases and J by 7 bases. Germline loops: CDR1 NNHDY, CDR2 SYVADS. The CDR3 sequence: CASSRDRGNSPLYF. The part of the CDR3 DNA that was read is TGTGCCAGCAGTAGGGACAGGGGGAATTCGCCCCTCTAC.

In the case of this clone: The listed genes are named as in mouse. The CDR3 goes on 1 residue after the read ends, and that part is filled in from the germline J gene. V and J are TRBV13-2 and TRBJ1-4, with D unclear. Trimming took 4 bases from V and 4 from J, leaving 5 bases between them. Per the germline V gene, CDR1 is NNHNN and CDR2 is SYGAGS (reference sequence). The CDR3 extends over 12 amino acids. The CDR3 DNA, read in part, is TGTGCCAGCGGTCACAACAACGAAAGATTATTT. Translation: CASGHNNERLF. The CDR3, in full, reads CASGHNNERLFF.

Regarding this clone: Gene names refer to mouse genes. The read ends 1 residue before the CDR3 terminus; that terminus is restored from the germline J gene. The chain couples TRBV19 to TRBJ2-1; 13 bases are shared with TRBD2. CDR3 length: 15 amino acids. Germline V gives CDR1 FNHDT, CDR2 SITEND (reference sequence). J lost 3 bases, V lost 5 bases, and 2 bases had no gene match. Incomplete CDR3 DNA: TGTGCCAGCAGGGGGACTGGGGGGGTCTATGCTGAGCAGTTC. Translating it yields CASRGTGGVYAEQF. The complete CDR3 protein is CASRGTGGVYAEQFF.

As to this clone: Gene names and germline refer to mouse. The read is 1 residue too short to cover the CDR3 end, so that end is filled in from the germline J gene. The chain uses TRBV14 and TRBJ2-7, with a weak D call TRBD1 (6 bases). This CDR3 region has 14 residues. CDR1 SGHDT and CDR2 FRDEAV come from the germline V gene. V lost 2 bases, J lost 0 bases, and 9 bases lay in between. CDR3 DNA (partial): TGTGCCAGCAGTTTGAGGACAGCCTCCTATGAACAGTAC. It codes for CASSLRTASYEQY. The whole CDR3 protein reads CASSLRTASYEQYF. Together with reference TRBV14 and TRBJ2-7, the CDR3 gives the full variable domain: EAGVTQSPRYAVLQEGQAVSFWCDPISGHDTLYWYQQPRDQGPQLLVYFRDEAVIDNSQLPSDRFSAVRPKGTNSTLKIQSAKQGDTATYLCASSLRTASYEQYFGPGTRLTVL.

Points on this clone: Here the gene names and germline are mouse. The CDR3 end is not reached by the read, which stops 1 residue before it; the germline J gene fills it in. This chain joins TRBV24 and TRBJ1-3; D unresolved. V was clipped by 6 bases and J by 0 bases, with 9 bases between them. The CDR3 consists of 14 residues. Germline V CDR1 and CDR2: KGHTA, FRNEEI. The CDR3 is CASSGESSGNTLYF. CDR3 bases read: TGTGCCAGCAGCGGGGAATCTTCTGGAAATACGCTCTAT.

As for this clone: The gene names given are mouse names. Coverage ceases 1 residue before the CDR3 finishes, and the germline J gene fills in the end. The chain links TRBV24 to TRBJ2-5, with 10 bases identical to TRBD1. The V gene's germline CDR1 is KGHTA and CDR2 FRNEEI. J lost 6 bases, V lost 6 bases, and 3 bases had no gene match. CDR3 length equals 13 residues. The CDR3 loop is CASRGTGEDTQYF. Partial CDR3 DNA: TGTGCCAGCAGGGGGACAGGGGAGGACACCCAGTAC.

This clone was seen a handful of times. The gene names here belong to mouse. The sequence runs out 1 residue before the end of the CDR3; the remainder is reconstructed from the germline J gene. This sequence joins TRBV2 and TRBJ2-1, with TRBD1 matching 7 bases. From germline, CDR1 is LGHNA and CDR2 YSYQKL. Trimming cost V 3 bases and J 3 bases; bases outside gene matches: 2. The CDR3 loop spans 14 amino acids. The CDR3 region is CASSQGQLYAEQFF. The sequenced CDR3 bases are TGTGCCAGCAGCCAGGGACAGCTCTATGCTGAGCAGTTC.

As regards this clone: Here the gene names and germline are mouse. The covered CDR3 bases are TGTGCCTGGAGTCACAGGGGATCCAACGAAAGATTATTT. This codes for CAWSHRGSNERLF. The whole CDR3 region reads CAWSHRGSNERLFF. The chain couples TRBV31 to TRBJ1-4, with 7 bases aligning to TRBD1. Read data end 1 residue before the CDR3 end; the end is taken from the germline J gene. Germline V gene sequence: CDR1 GKSSPN, CDR2 SITVG. The CDR3 spans 14 residues. Germline trimming cut 1 base from V and 2 bases from J; bases unmatched to any gene: 1.

A word on this clone: Gene names are the mouse ones. The read ends 1 residue shy of where the CDR3 ends; the end is completed using the germline J gene. V is TRBV20 and J is TRBJ2-4; D is unclear. The V end was cut by 0 bases, the J end by 7 bases, with 5 bases between. Germline V CDR1 and CDR2: GFQATS, STVNSAI. The CDR3 sequence is 11 residues long. The CDR3 reads CGAREGYTLYF. CDR3 DNA (partial): TGTGGTGCTAGGGAGGGGTACACCTTGTAC.

About this clone itself: The germline and genes are mouse ones. The CDR3 end falls 1 residue outside the read, so it is completed with the germline J gene. The chain carries TRBV2 and TRBJ1-1; no definite D call. This CDR3 contains 12 residues. Germline V CDR1 and CDR2: LGHNA, YSYQKL. The V and J ends lost 4 bases and 5 bases respectively, with 8 bases between them. The CDR3 here is CASSPDHTEVFF. The covered CDR3 bases are TGTGCCAGCAGCCCAGACCATACAGAAGTCTTC.

Remarks on this clone: Mouse names are used for the genes. The missing CDR3 end, 1 residue past where the read stops, is filled in from the germline J gene. The V call is TRBV12-2, the J call TRBJ1-2; D gene ambiguous. The CDR3 contains 14 residues. Germline CDR1 SGHLS, CDR2 HYDKME. Trimming took 3 bases from V and 0 from J, leaving 10 bases between them. CDR3 in amino acids: CASSFDAANSDYTF. Partial CDR3 DNA: TGTGCCAGCTCTTTCGACGCAGCAAACTCCGACTACACC.

Worth noting for this clone: Genes and germline come from the mouse. The read gets to within 1 residue of the CDR3 end, and the germline J gene fills in the rest. This chain connects TRBV16 to TRBJ1-2; D gene uncertain. The germline V gene encodes CDR1 SGHSA and CDR2 FRNQAP. The CDR3 has 12 residues. Trimming removed 1 base at V and 1 base at J, with 1 base between. The CDR3 sequence is CASSLGNSDYTF. Incomplete CDR3 DNA: TGTGCAAGCAGCTTAGGAAACTCCGACTACACC.

Concerning this clone: Genes here carry mouse names. The read is 1 residue too short to cover the CDR3 end, so that end is filled in from the germline J gene. V is TRBV13-1 and J is TRBJ2-4, with D perhaps assigned TRBD1 or TRBD2 (6 bases each). Germline loops: CDR1 NSHNY, CDR2 SYGAGN. This CDR3 is 14 amino acids long. Trimming cost V 3 bases and J 1 base, with 9 bases left between them. The CDR3 DNA, read in part, is TGTGCCAGCAGTGGGAGGGGGGGTCAAAACACCTTGTAC. It translates to CASSGRGGQNTLY. In full, the CDR3 is CASSGRGGQNTLYF.

This clone was observed a few times. Germline and genes here are mouse. The read terminates 1 residue ahead of where the CDR3 ends, so the germline J gene completes it. The gene calls are TRBV15 and TRBJ2-7; no reliable D call. CDR1 and CDR2 (germline): SGHND, FRSKSL. The CDR3 has 12 amino acids. Between the trimmed V and J ends, which lost 1 base and 7 bases, there was a span of 8 bases. The covered CDR3 bases are TGTGCCAGCAGTTTAGGGGAGGGCGAACAGTAC. Translating gives CASSLGEGEQY. The complete CDR3 reads CASSLGEGEQYF.

For this clone: Gene names and germline refer to mouse. The CDR3 end is not reached by the read, which stops 1 residue before it; the germline J gene fills it in. The chain carries TRBV16 and TRBJ2-5, with TRBD2 matching over 9 bases. The germline V gene encodes CDR1 SGHSA and CDR2 FRNQAP. Losses at the gene ends were 7 bases for V and 2 bases for J; bases not matched to a gene: 4. This CDR3 region has 14 residues. The sequenced part of the CDR3 DNA is TGTGCAAGCACCTGGACTGGGGCCCAAGACACCCAGTAC. Residues: CASTWTGAQDTQY. The entire CDR3 protein reads CASTWTGAQDTQYF.